This TCR beta chain was recovered during a study of T cell repertoires in aging, cancer and after chemotherapy. Multiplex touch-down PCR with TRB-A/B primers amplified rearranged V-D-J TRB sequences. TCRdb processed the multiplex PCR reads anew with MiXCR; each CDR3 protein has one entry. This repertoire shows several thousand distinct CDR3 sequences, more than 25% found once; its top ten account for 15% to 20%. Peripheral blood genomic DNA, not sorted cells or RNA, was the template. This clonotype counts as medium-sized. Antigen unknown. General study points: Healthy donors lost TCR diversity with age mainly through richness, cancer patients through richness and evenness. Untreated cancer patients had significantly lower blood TCR diversity than age-matched healthy donors. Rebound thymic output was suggested by rising median generation probability during chemotherapy in each cancer cohort.

Per germline, CDR1 LNHNV and CDR2 YYDKDF (reference sequence). The CDR3 length is 17 residues. Between the trimmed V and J ends, which lost 0 bases and 1 base, there was a span of 10 bases. This receptor was obtained from a human donor with a solid tumor. V usage is TRBV15 and J usage is TRBJ2-6; TRBD2 is a possible D gene (5 bases). The sequencing sample was made of blood. The CDR3 here is CATSRDKDFSGANVLTF. Here the CDR3 DNA reads TGTGCCACCAGCAGAGATAAGGACTTTTCTGGGGCCAACGTCCTGACTTTC.